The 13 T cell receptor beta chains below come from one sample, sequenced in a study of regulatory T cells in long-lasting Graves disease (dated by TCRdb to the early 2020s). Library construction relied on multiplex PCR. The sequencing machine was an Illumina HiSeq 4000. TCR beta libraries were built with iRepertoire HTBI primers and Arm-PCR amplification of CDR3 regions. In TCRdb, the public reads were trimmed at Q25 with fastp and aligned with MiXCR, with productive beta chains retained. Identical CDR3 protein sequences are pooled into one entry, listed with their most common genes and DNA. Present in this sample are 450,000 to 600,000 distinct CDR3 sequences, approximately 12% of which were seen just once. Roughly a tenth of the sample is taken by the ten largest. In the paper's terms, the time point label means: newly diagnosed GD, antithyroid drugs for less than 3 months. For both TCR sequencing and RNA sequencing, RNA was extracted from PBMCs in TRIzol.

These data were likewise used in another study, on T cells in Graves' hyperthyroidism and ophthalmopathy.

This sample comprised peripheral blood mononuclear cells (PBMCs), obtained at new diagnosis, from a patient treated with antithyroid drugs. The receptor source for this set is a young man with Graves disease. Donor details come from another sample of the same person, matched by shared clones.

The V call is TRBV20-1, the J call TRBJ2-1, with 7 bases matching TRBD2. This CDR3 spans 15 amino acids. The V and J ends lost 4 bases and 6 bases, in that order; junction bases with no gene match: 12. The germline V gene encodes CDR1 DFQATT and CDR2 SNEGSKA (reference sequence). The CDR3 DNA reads TGCAGTGCTAAACTTTCTAGCGGCCCAACCAATGAGCAGTTCTTC. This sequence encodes CSAKLSSGPTNEQFF.

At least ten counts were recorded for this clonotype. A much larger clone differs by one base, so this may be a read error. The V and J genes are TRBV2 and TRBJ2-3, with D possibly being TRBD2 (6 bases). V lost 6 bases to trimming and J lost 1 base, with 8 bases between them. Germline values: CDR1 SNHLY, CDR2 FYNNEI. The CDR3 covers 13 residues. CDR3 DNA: TGTGCCAGCAGGGCTAGCGGCACAGATACGCAGTATTTT. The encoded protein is CASRASGTDTQYF.

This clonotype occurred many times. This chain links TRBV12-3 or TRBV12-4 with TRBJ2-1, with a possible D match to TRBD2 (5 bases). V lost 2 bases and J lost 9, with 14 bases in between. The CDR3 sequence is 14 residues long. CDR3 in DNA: TGTGCCAGCAGTTTAATAATGGGAGTAAGTGAGCAGTTCTTC. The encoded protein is CASSLIMGVSEQFF.

CDR3 loop: CASSSLGGTGTQYF. The CDR3 nucleotides read TGTGCCAGCAGCTCCCTCGGCGGCACGGGTACGCAGTATTTT. The V call is TRBV7-2, the J call TRBJ2-3, with D unclear. The CDR3 spans 14 residues. Germline CDR1 and CDR2: SGHTA and FQGNSA. The V end lost 4 bases, the J end lost 8 bases, and 16 bases lay between the germline ends.

The CDR3 spells CAWSVWRTDQNEKLFF. CDR3 bases: TGTGCCTGGAGTGTATGGCGGACAGATCAAAACGAAAAACTGTTTTTT. This chain connects TRBV30 to TRBJ1-4, with D perhaps matching TRBD1 (6 bases). Trimming removed 0 bases at V and 8 bases at J, with 19 bases between. Looked up from germline, CDR1 is GTSNPN and CDR2 is SVGIG (reference sequence). This CDR3 spans 16 amino acids.

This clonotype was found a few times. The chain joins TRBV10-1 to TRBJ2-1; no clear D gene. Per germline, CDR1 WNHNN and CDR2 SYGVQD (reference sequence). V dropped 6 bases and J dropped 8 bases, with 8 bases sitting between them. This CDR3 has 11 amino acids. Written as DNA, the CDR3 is TGCGCCAGCAGCGACTTTGATGAGCAGTTCTTC. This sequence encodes CASSDFDEQFF.

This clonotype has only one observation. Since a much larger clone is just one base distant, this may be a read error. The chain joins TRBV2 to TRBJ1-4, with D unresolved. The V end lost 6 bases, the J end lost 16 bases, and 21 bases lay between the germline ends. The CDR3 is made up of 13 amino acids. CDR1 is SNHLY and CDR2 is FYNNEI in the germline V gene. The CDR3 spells CASSQEGSRRPFF. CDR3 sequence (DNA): TGTGCCAGCAGCCAAGAAGGAAGCCGGAGGCCGTTTTTT.

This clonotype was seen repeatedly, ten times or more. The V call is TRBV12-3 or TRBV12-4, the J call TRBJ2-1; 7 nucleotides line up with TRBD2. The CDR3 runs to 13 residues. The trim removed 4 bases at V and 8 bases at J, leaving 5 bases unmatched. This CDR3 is CASSSTSSDEQFF. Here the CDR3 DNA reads TGTGCCAGCAGTTCGACTAGCAGCGATGAGCAGTTCTTC.

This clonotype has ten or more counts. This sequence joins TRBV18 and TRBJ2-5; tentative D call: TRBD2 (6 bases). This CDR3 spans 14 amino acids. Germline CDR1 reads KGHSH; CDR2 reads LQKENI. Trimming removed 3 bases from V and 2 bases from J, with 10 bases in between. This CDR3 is CASSPASGQETQYF. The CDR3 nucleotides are TGTGCCAGCTCACCGGCAAGCGGGCAAGAGACCCAGTACTTC.

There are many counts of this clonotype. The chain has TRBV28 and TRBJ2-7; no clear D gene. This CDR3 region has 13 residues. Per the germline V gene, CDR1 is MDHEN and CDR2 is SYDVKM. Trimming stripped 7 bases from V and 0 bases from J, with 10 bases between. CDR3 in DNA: TGTGCCAGCACCTCGACAAACTCCTACGAGCAGTACTTC. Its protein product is CASTSTNSYEQYF.

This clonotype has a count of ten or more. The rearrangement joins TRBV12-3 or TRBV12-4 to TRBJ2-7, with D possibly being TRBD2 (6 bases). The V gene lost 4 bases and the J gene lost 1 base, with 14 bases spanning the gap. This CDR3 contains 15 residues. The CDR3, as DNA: TGTGCCAGCAGTTCCGCAATCGGGGGTTCCTACGAGCAGTACTTC. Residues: CASSSAIGGSYEQYF.

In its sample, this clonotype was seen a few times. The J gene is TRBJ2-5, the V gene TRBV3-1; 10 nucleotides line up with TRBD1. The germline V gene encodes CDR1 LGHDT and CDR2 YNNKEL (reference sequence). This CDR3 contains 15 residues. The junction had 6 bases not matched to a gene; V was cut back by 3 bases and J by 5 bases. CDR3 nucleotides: TGTGCCAGCAGCCACCAGGGACAGGGGTGGGAGACCCAGTACTTC. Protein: CASSHQGQGWETQYF.

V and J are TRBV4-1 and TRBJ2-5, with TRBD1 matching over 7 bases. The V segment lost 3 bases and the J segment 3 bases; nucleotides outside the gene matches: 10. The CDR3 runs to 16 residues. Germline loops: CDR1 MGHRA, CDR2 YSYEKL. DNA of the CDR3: TGCGCCAGCAGCCAGCAGGGGGTTTTACCTGAAGAGACCCAGTACTTC. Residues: CASSQQGVLPEETQYF.